These 14 T cell receptor beta chains were sequenced from one sample in a study of CD8 T cells in Susac syndrome (dated by TCRdb to the late 2010s). Libraries were constructed by the immunoSEQ multiplex PCR assay. RNA was extracted with the RNeasy kit and roughly 0.5 to 1 ug was reverse transcribed using random hexamers. TCRdb reworked the public reads: Q25 trimming with fastp, MiXCR clone assembly, productive beta chains retained. Duplicate CDR3 protein sequences are folded into a single record with the most common DNA and genes. This sample comprises under 150,000 distinct CDR3 sequences, roughly 94% of them detected only once. 0.1% to 0.15% of the sample is in the top ten clones. The sequenced material came from CD4+ T cells from PBMCs. These receptors were collected from a human donor with multiple sclerosis.

This clonotype was found once. The chain uses TRBV12-5 and TRBJ2-7; D remains unclear. The CDR3 has 13 residues. Germline V gene data show CDR1 as LGHNT and CDR2 as FRNRAP. V was pared by 0 bases and J by 7 bases, with 10 bases between. CDR3 amino acids: CASGLVSPGEQYF. The DNA of the CDR3 is TGTGCTAGTGGTTTGGTCTCCCCTGGAGAGCAGTACTTC.

The chain couples TRBV5-1 to TRBJ1-1; a weak D match, TRBD1 (5 bases). In germline, CDR1 is SGHRS, CDR2 YFSETQ. The CDR3 has 16 residues. Trimming removed 4 bases from V and 1 base from J, with 17 bases in between. CDR3 loop: CASSPGPPGSNTEAFF. CDR3 DNA: TGCGCCAGCAGCCCAGGGCCTCCAGGTTCGAACACTGAAGCTTTCTTT. The variable domain in full, with the rest retrieved from reference TRBV5-1 and TRBJ1-1, is KAGVTQTPRYLIKTRGQQVTLSCSPISGHRSVSWYQQTPGQGLQFLFEYFSETQRNKGNFPGRFSGRQFSNSRSEMNVSTLELGDSALYLCASSPGPPGSNTEAFFGQGTRLTVV.

This chain connects TRBV19 to TRBJ2-7; D assignment may be TRBD1 or TRBD2 (6 bases each). CDR3 length: 14 amino acids. V lost 7 bases and J lost 5, with 18 bases in between. Per germline, CDR1 LNHDA and CDR2 SQIVND (reference sequence). The DNA for the CDR3 is TGTGCCAGTACCACGGGGGCTGACGGAGACGAGCAGTACTTC. It yields the protein CASTTGADGDEQYF. Supplemented by reference TRBV19 and TRBJ2-7, the full variable domain reads DGGITQSPKYLFRKEGQNVTLSCEQNLNHDAMYWYRQDPGQGLRLIYYSQIVNDFQKGDIAEGYSVSREKKESFPLTVTSAQKNPTAFYLCASTTGADGDEQYFGPGTRLTVT.

J is TRBJ2-7 and V is TRBV7-9; D might be TRBD1 (7 bases). CDR3 length: 16 residues. Germline values: CDR1 SEHNR, CDR2 FQNEAQ (reference sequence). Trimming stripped 1 base from V and 3 bases from J, with 16 bases between. CDR3 coding DNA: TGTGCCAGCAGCTTAGAAGGAGGGGGCCTAAACTACGAGCAGTACTTC. Protein sequence: CASSLEGGGLNYEQYF.

The sample holds a few counts of this clonotype. The chain uses TRBV6-1 and TRBJ2-2; D call uncertain. The CDR3 runs 13 residues. Germline CDR1 MNHNS, CDR2 SASEGT. Trimming shortened V by 6 bases and J by 2 bases, and 7 bases separated the two germline ends. This CDR3 is CASSPHNTGELFF. The DNA of the CDR3 is TGTGCCAGCAGCCCACATAACACCGGGGAGCTGTTTTTT.

The chain couples TRBV6-2 or TRBV6-3 to TRBJ2-5; 14 nucleotides line up with TRBD2. Germline lookup yields CDR1 MNHEY and CDR2 SVGEGT. The CDR3 runs to 19 residues. The ends lost 2 bases at V and 5 bases at J; junction bases unmatched: 13. CDR3 sequence: CASSYAGTSGGRVRETQYF. The CDR3, as DNA: TGTGCCAGCAGTTACGCCGGGACTAGCGGGGGAAGAGTGAGGGAGACCCAGTACTTC.

The chain combines TRBV18 with TRBJ1-5; possible D gene TRBD1, 6 bases. The germline V and J ends were trimmed by 6 bases and 1 base, with 19 bases remaining between them. The CDR3 consists of 17 residues. Germline loops: CDR1 KGHSH, CDR2 LQKENI. The CDR3 DNA is TGTGCCAGCTCCCCGCCTCAGGGGCCGGGGAGCAATCAGCCCCAGCATTTT. Protein product: CASSPPQGPGSNQPQHF.

The chain combines TRBV18 with TRBJ2-7; D is uncertain. The ends were cut back, 0 bases at V and 2 bases at J, with 8 bases in the middle. There are 14 residues in the CDR3. In germline, CDR1 is KGHSH, CDR2 LQKENI. CDR3 sequence (DNA): TGTGCCAGCTCACCACCGCAAGGAACCTACGAGCAGTACTTC. This translates into CASSPPQGTYEQYF.

This rearrangement joins TRBV7-9 to TRBJ2-3, with 12 bases lining up with TRBD2. The CDR3 covers 16 residues. CDR1 is SEHNR and CDR2 is FQNEAQ in the germline V gene (reference sequence). V lost 1 base to trimming and J lost 2 bases; unmatched junction nucleotides: 1. CDR3 coding DNA: TGTGCCAGCAGCTTAGGGACTAGCGGGGCCACAGATACGCAGTATTTT. It translates to CASSLGTSGATDTQYF.

The rearrangement joins TRBV30 to TRBJ1-2, with TRBD1 matching 7 bases. This CDR3 region has 11 residues. V lost 5 bases and J lost 12; bases outside the gene matches: 9. Germline V gives CDR1 GTSNPN, CDR2 SVGIG (reference sequence). CDR3 DNA: TGTGCCTGGGAAGGCAGGGGGTACAACACCTTC. It codes for CAWEGRGYNTF.

The CDR3 here is CASSLSVGGNEQFF. For the CDR3, the DNA is TGCGCCAGCAGCTTATCAGTCGGGGGTAATGAGCAGTTCTTC. This chain uses TRBV5-1 with TRBJ2-1, with D perhaps TRBD2 (6 bases). This CDR3 is 14 amino acids long. Deletions cut 2 bases from V and 7 bases from J, with 13 bases between. Germline V CDR1 and CDR2: SGHRS, YFSETQ. Full variable domain (outside the CDR3, taken from reference TRBV5-1 and TRBJ2-1): KAGVTQTPRYLIKTRGQQVTLSCSPISGHRSVSWYQQTPGQGLQFLFEYFSETQRNKGNFPGRFSGRQFSNSRSEMNVSTLELGDSALYLCASSLSVGGNEQFFGPGTRLTVL.

V and J are TRBV7-2 and TRBJ2-1, with 10 bases lining up with TRBD2. The CDR3 runs to 16 residues. J gave up 2 bases and V 3 bases, and 4 bases lay outside the gene matches. CDR1 and CDR2 (germline): SGHTA, FQGNSA. CDR3 region: CASSLALAGAYNEQFF. For the CDR3, the DNA is TGTGCCAGCAGCTTGGCCCTAGCGGGGGCCTACAATGAGCAGTTCTTC.

This clonotype occurred a few times. The chain combines TRBV7-2 with TRBJ1-1, with a weak D call TRBD1 (6 bases). Trimming removed 1 base from V and 0 bases from J, with 6 bases in between. The CDR3 covers 14 residues. The germline V gene encodes CDR1 SGHTA and CDR2 FQGNSA. CDR3: CASSLEGVNTEAFF. The CDR3 DNA reads as TGTGCCAGCAGCTTAGAGGGGGTGAACACTGAAGCTTTCTTT.

The rearrangement uses TRBV12-3 or TRBV12-4 and TRBJ1-2; possibly TRBD1 for D (5 bases). The ends were cut back, 4 bases at V and 4 bases at J, with 16 bases in the middle. The CDR3 has 15 residues. CDR3 nucleotide sequence: TGTGCCAGCAGTTCTGAGGGCAGGGCGGGCTATGGCTACACCTTC. It is translated as CASSSEGRAGYGYTF.